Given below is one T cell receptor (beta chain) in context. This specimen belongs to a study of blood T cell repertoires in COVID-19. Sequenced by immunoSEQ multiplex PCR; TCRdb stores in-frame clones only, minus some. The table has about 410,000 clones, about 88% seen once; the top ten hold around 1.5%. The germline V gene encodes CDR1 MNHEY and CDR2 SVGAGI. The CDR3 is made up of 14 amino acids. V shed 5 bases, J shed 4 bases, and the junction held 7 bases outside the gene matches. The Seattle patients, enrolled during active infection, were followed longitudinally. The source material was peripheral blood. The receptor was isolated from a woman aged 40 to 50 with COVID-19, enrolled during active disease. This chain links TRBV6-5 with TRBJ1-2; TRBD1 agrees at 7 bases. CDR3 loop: CASSRDSSSYGYTF. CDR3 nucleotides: TGTGCCAGCAGTAGGGACAGCTCAAGCTATGGCTACACCTTC.